This T cell receptor (beta chain) was obtained from a study of monozygotic twins with cystic fibrosis. Concerning this clone itself: Its antigen is as yet unknown.

Produced via immunoSEQ multiplex PCR; TCRdb's table is partial and in-frame only. The sample shows around 25,000 clones, approximately 89% of them seen only once. Study-level results: V usage most resembled the co-twin in 13 of 16 pairs.

Germline loops: CDR1 SNHLY, CDR2 FYNNEI. The CDR3 loop spans 14 amino acids. Trimming took off 3 bases at V and 6 bases at J, with 11 bases between the two ends. This clonotype was sampled from a girl aged 2 to 10 with cystic fibrosis. Source material: blood. This chain links TRBV2 with TRBJ1-4; D remains ambiguous. The CDR3 DNA is TGTGCCAGCAGTGAGAATAGGGCAGATGAAAAACTGTTTTTT. Translated, it gives CASSENRADEKLFF.